This T cell receptor beta chain was sequenced for a study of blood T cell repertoires in COVID-19. CDR1 and CDR2 (germline): MNHNS, SASEGT. V lost 2 bases, J lost 1 base, and 8 bases lay in between. The CDR3 spans 14 residues. Method: immunoSEQ multiplex PCR; TCRdb's copy keeps in-frame clones and lacks some. The table shows around 250,000 clones, with more than 75% occurring only once. Sequencing was done on a sample of peripheral blood. The source of this sequence is a woman aged 70-85 years with active or convalescent COVID-19. V gene TRBV6-1 combines with J gene TRBJ1-1; D gene unclear. CDR3 region: CASSEWYRNTEAFF. The CDR3 DNA reads TGTGCCAGCAGTGAATGGTATAGGAACACTGAAGCTTTCTTT.